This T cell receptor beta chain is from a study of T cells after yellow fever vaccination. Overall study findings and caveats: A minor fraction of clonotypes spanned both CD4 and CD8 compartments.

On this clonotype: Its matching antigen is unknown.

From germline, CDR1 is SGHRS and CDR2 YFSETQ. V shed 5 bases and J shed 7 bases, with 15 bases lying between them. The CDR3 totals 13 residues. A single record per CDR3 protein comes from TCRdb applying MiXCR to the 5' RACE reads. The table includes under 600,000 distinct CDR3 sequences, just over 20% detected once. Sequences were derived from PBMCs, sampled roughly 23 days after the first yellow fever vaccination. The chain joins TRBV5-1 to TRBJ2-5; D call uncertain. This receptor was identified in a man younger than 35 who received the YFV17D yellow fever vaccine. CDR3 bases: TGCGCCAGCAGAGACGAGCCCCCAGGGACCCAGTACTTC. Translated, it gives CASRDEPPGTQYF.